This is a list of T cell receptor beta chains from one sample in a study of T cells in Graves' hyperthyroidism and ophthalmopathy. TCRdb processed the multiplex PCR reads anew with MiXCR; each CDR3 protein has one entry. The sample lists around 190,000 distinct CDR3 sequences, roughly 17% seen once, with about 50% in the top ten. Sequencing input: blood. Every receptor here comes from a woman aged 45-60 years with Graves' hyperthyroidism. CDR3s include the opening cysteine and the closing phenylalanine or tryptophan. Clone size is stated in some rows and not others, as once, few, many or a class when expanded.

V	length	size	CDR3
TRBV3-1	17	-	CASSQDTLAGAGETQYF
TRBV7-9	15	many	CASSFSDQGAYEQYF
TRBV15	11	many	CATSSANIQYF
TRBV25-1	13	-	CASSGTGPGELFF
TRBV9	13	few	CASSGTGNYGYTF
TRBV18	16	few	CASSPSTSGRPDTQYF
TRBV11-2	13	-	CASSRGLYNEQFF
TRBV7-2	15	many	CASSLLAGDGGTQYF
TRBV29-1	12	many	CSVADNTDTQYF
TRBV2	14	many	CASIRDRGSDEQFF
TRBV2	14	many	CASTSLLLGAYTYF
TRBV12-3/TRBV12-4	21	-	CASSTLLYRQDIKRAQEKLFF
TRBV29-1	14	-	CSVEGWSGGTEAFF
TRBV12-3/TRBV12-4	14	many	CASSIDRPNEKLFF
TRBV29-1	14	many	CSVVHRNSNTEAFF
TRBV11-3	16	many	CASSFRLAGVRETQYF